The present TCR beta chain was sequenced within a study of shared clonotypes between healthy human individuals. Sequencing was performed with immunoSEQ multiplex PCR; in TCRdb, only in-frame clones are kept and a portion is missing. The sample lists some 1 million clones, about 75% occurring once. CDR3 length: 11 amino acids. Germline values: CDR1 SQVTM, CDR2 ANQGSEA. The V gene lost 5 bases and the J gene lost 5 bases, with 9 bases spanning the gap. The receptor's source is a man between 18 and 29 years old in good health. The chain joins TRBV29-1 to TRBJ1-2; D uncertain. Source material: memory CD4+ T cells sorted from blood. As to subset: CD45RA-negative fraction. This CDR3 reads CSVWGGYGYTF. CDR3 bases: TGCAGCGTTTGGGGAGGGTATGGCTACACCTTC.